The 26 T cell receptor beta chains below all came from one sample that was sequenced in a study of shared clonotypes between healthy human individuals. Clones were read by immunoSEQ multiplex PCR, and TCRdb kept only the in-frame ones, dropping some. The data contain about a million clones, around 74% of them singletons. Material for sequencing was memory CD4+ T cells sorted from blood. Indicated subset: CD45RA-negative fraction. The receptor source for this set is a man between 18 and 35 years old in good health.

This rearrangement joins TRBV28 to TRBJ2-7; either TRBD1 or TRBD2 may supply D (6 bases each). Trimming removed 6 bases from V and 4 bases from J, with 19 bases in between. There are 15 residues in the CDR3. Germline values: CDR1 MDHEN, CDR2 SYDVKM. The CDR3 bases are TGTGCCAGCAGCCCCCCCCTCCGGGGGCGTTACGAGCAGTACTTC. It encodes CASSPPLRGRYEQYF. Combining the CDR3 with reference TRBV28 and TRBJ2-7 gives the whole variable domain DVKVTQSSRYLVKRTGEKVFLECVQDMDHENMFWYRQDPGLGLRLIYFSYDVKMKEKGDIPEGYSVSREKKERFSLILESASTNQTSMYLCASSPPLRGRYEQYFGPGTRLTVT.

The V gene is TRBV21-1, the J gene TRBJ1-4; the D call TRBD1 from the table was never checked on the DNA. TRBV21-1 is assigned pseudogene status. This CDR3 has 15 residues. CDR3 coding DNA: TGTGCCAGCAGCAAAGGAACAGGGGGAAATGAAAAACTGTTTTTT. It translates to CASSKGTGGNEKLFF.

This chain links TRBV6-1 with TRBJ1-6; D ambiguous. The CDR3 contains 13 residues. Trimming stripped 7 bases from V and 4 bases from J, with 8 bases between. Germline values: CDR1 MNHNS, CDR2 SASEGT. This CDR3 is CASNEFYNSPLHF. CDR3 bases: TGTGCCAGCAATGAGTTTTATAATTCACCCCTCCACTTT.

This chain links TRBV28 with TRBJ2-3; 7 bases are shared with TRBD2. The CDR3 has 12 residues. After removal of 8 bases from V and 7 bases from J, the junction contained 6 bases not matched to a gene. In germline, CDR1 is MDHEN, CDR2 SYDVKM. The CDR3 coding sequence is TGTGCCAGCGGGGGTAGCGGGTATACGCAGTATTTT. This sequence encodes CASGGSGYTQYF.

The rearrangement joins TRBV7-2 to TRBJ2-7; TRBD2 might be the D (5 bases). CDR1 and CDR2 (germline): SGHTA, FQGNSA. Deletions cut 7 bases from V and 4 bases from J, with 20 bases between. The CDR3 runs 15 residues. CDR3 sequence: CASILRSGDRYEQYF. For the CDR3, the DNA is TGTGCCAGCATCCTAAGATCCGGGGATCGGTACGAGCAGTACTTC.

At least ten counts were recorded for this clone. This chain uses TRBV5-1 with TRBJ2-2; TRBD1 is a possible D gene (6 bases). The V end lost 2 bases, the J end lost 5 bases, and 13 bases lay between the germline ends. Germline CDR1 reads SGHRS; CDR2 reads YFSETQ. The CDR3 loop spans 15 amino acids. Here the CDR3 reads CASSFTGSGTGELFF. Written as DNA, the CDR3 is TGCGCCAGCAGCTTTACAGGGTCGGGGACCGGGGAGCTGTTTTTT.

This clone was counted only a few times. The V and J genes are TRBV4-3 and TRBJ2-7; D assignment may be TRBD1 or TRBD2 (5 bases each). Per germline, CDR1 LGHNA and CDR2 YSLEER. V was pared by 0 bases and J by 3 bases, with 15 bases between. This CDR3 is 16 amino acids long. The DNA of the CDR3 is TGCGCCAGCAGCCAAGATCTTACGGGACGAATCTACGAGCAGTACTTC. Its translation is CASSQDLTGRIYEQYF.

The chain combines TRBV10-3 with TRBJ2-6; 9 bases line up with TRBD2. The CDR3 spans 17 residues. The J segment lost 2 bases and the V segment lost 5 bases, leaving 7 bases of the junction unmatched. Germline V CDR1 and CDR2: ENHRY, SYGVKD. The CDR3 DNA reads TGTGCCATCAGTCAGGGGCTAGCGGGGCCTGGGGCCAACGTCCTGACTTTC. The encoded protein is CAISQGLAGPGANVLTF.

This rearrangement joins TRBV7-2 to TRBJ2-7, with 8 bases fitting TRBD1. V lost 4 bases and J lost 4; bases outside the gene matches: 3. CDR1 is SGHTA and CDR2 is FQGNSA in the germline V gene. The CDR3 runs 13 residues. The CDR3 DNA is TGTGCCAGCAGCTGGGGACAGGTGTACGAGCAGTACTTC. Residues: CASSWGQVYEQYF.

Note on this clone: Other DNA sequences in the sample encode the same CDR3. The rearrangement uses TRBV6-5 and TRBJ1-3; D unresolved. The ends were cut back, 2 bases at V and 2 bases at J, with 7 bases in the middle. Germline V gene lookup returns CDR1 MNHEY and CDR2 SVGAGI. The CDR3 contains 14 residues. The chain's CDR3 is CASSYGTAGNTIYF. The CDR3 DNA reads as TGTGCCAGCAGTTACGGTACGGCTGGAAACACCATATATTTT.

With respect to this clone: Other nucleotide sequences in the sample specify the same CDR3. The chain links TRBV5-6 to TRBJ1-3; D is unclear. The CDR3 runs to 16 residues. Between the trimmed V and J ends, which lost 0 bases and 0 bases, there was a span of 10 bases. Germline V gives CDR1 SGHDT, CDR2 YYEEEE. The CDR3 spells CASSLAGGSSGNTIYF. As DNA, the CDR3 is TGTGCCAGCAGCTTGGCTGGTGGGAGCTCTGGAAACACCATATATTTT.

The chain uses TRBV10-3 and TRBJ1-4; D possibly corresponds to TRBD1 (5 bases). The CDR3 contains 15 residues. Germline CDR1 is ENHRY and CDR2 is SYGVKD. Trimming pared 4 bases from V and 7 bases from J, leaving 16 bases between. The DNA of the CDR3 is TGTGCCATCAGTGCCGGGGACGGAGCGGCTGAAAAACTGTTTTTT. Translating it yields CAISAGDGAAEKLFF.

This chain connects TRBV2 to TRBJ2-5, with D perhaps TRBD2 (7 bases). Per germline, CDR1 SNHLY and CDR2 FYNNEI. The CDR3 has 12 amino acids. V was shortened by 8 bases and J by 7 bases, with 14 bases between the two germline ends. CDR3 loop: CASGGAPGTQYF. CDR3 coding DNA: TGTGCCAGCGGGGGGGCGCCCGGGACCCAGTACTTC. The full variable domain, its missing parts supplied by reference TRBV2 and TRBJ2-5, is EPEVTQTPSHQVTQMGQEVILRCVPISNHLYFYWYRQILGQKVEFLVSFYNNEISEKSEIFDDQFSVERPDGSNFTLKIRSTKLEDSAMYFCASGGAPGTQYFGPGTRLLVL.

Points on this clone: Other DNA sequences within the sample encode an identical CDR3. The V gene is TRBV6-1, the J gene TRBJ1-2; D is undetermined. Germline V gene sequence: CDR1 MNHNS, CDR2 SASEGT. The V end was cut by 2 bases, the J end by 5 bases, with 6 bases between. This CDR3 contains 12 residues. This chain's CDR3 is CASSEPGYGYTF. CDR3 DNA: TGTGCCAGCAGTGAACCGGGATATGGCTACACCTTC.

This chain joins TRBV6-5 and TRBJ1-3, with D uncertain. The V gene lost 7 bases and the J gene lost 0 bases, with 7 bases spanning the gap. Germline V gene sequence: CDR1 MNHEY, CDR2 SVGAGI. The CDR3 sequence is 13 residues long. The CDR3 nucleotides are TGTGCCAGCATGCGGGGCTCTGGAAACACCATATATTTT. Protein sequence: CASMRGSGNTIYF.

V and J are TRBV28 and TRBJ2-7; TRBD1 or TRBD2 may be the D gene (5 bases each). Per the germline V gene, CDR1 is MDHEN and CDR2 is SYDVKM. The CDR3 runs to 14 residues. The ends were cut back, 6 bases at V and 0 bases at J, with 12 bases in the middle. The CDR3 protein is CASSSRDGSYEQYF. CDR3 coding DNA: TGTGCCAGCAGCAGCCGGGACGGCTCCTACGAGCAGTACTTC.

On this clone: The sample holds other DNA sequences that translate to the same CDR3. The rearrangement uses TRBV28 and TRBJ2-2, with 10 bases fitting TRBD2. With 4 bases clipped from V and 4 bases from J, the junction kept 0 bases outside the gene matches. Germline V gene sequence: CDR1 MDHEN, CDR2 SYDVKM. This CDR3 has 14 residues. The CDR3 spells CASSSSGSTGELFF. The CDR3 region has the DNA TGTGCCAGCAGTTCTAGCGGGAGCACCGGGGAGCTGTTTTTT. Supplemented by reference TRBV28 and TRBJ2-2, the full variable domain reads DVKVTQSSRYLVKRTGEKVFLECVQDMDHENMFWYRQDPGLGLRLIYFSYDVKMKEKGDIPEGYSVSREKKERFSLILESASTNQTSMYLCASSSSGSTGELFFGEGSRLTVL.

This clone was counted only a few times. The chain employs TRBV27 and TRBJ1-2; D might be TRBD1 (6 bases). V shed 3 bases and J shed 4 bases, with 12 bases lying between them. The CDR3 runs to 14 residues. Germline V gives CDR1 MNHEY, CDR2 SMNVEV (reference sequence). The CDR3 DNA sequence: TGTGCCAGCAGTTTGAGGGGGAGTCTCTATGGCTACACCTTC. Its protein product is CASSLRGSLYGYTF.

The count of this clone is one. This sequence joins TRBV18 and TRBJ2-2; D unclear. CDR1 KGHSH and CDR2 LQKENI come from the germline V gene. Trimming removed 1 base from V and 1 base from J, with 7 bases in between. The CDR3 sequence is 15 residues long. CDR3 in amino acids: CASSPQGWNTGELFF. The DNA for the CDR3 is TGTGCCAGCTCACCACAGGGATGGAACACCGGGGAGCTGTTTTTT.

J is TRBJ1-6 and V is TRBV28; D perhaps matches TRBD1 (5 bases). This CDR3 is built from 15 residues. V lost 4 bases and J 8 bases, leaving 15 bases between the germline ends. Germline V lookup: CDR1 MDHEN, CDR2 SYDVKM. The CDR3 coding sequence is TGTGCCAGCAGTTCGCCCAGGGTCTCTTATTCACCCCTCCACTTT. Translated, it gives CASSSPRVSYSPLHF.

The rearrangement joins TRBV27 to TRBJ1-4; unclear D gene. V gave up 6 bases and J gave up 8 bases, with 13 bases separating them. The germline V gene has CDR1 MNHEY and CDR2 SMNVEV (reference sequence). CDR3 size: 13 residues. The CDR3 reads CASSPAYLEKLFF. The DNA for the CDR3 is TGTGCCAGCAGCCCGGCGTACCTAGAAAAACTGTTTTTT.

V and J are TRBV7-2 and TRBJ1-1, with D unresolved. V was cut by 1 base and J by 1 base, with 10 bases left in between. Germline V lookup: CDR1 SGHTA, CDR2 FQGNSA. The CDR3 runs to 15 residues. CDR3 DNA sequence: TGTGCCAGCAGCTTAGGGGCGACGACGAACACTGAAGCTTTCTTT. This encodes CASSLGATTNTEAFF.

This clone was counted only a few times. This chain joins TRBV5-6 and TRBJ2-7, with 8 positions matching TRBD1. The CDR3 is 14 amino acids. V trimming: 0 bases; J trimming: 6 bases; junction bases outside the gene matches: 5. Germline V gene lookup returns CDR1 SGHDT and CDR2 YYEEEE. CDR3 nucleotides: TGTGCCAGCAGCTTGGTTACAGGGGGTAGCGAGCAGTACTTC. This gives the protein CASSLVTGGSEQYF.

J is TRBJ1-1 and V is TRBV6-5; D gene unclear. V gave up 6 bases and J gave up 3 bases, with 8 bases separating them. Germline V gives CDR1 MNHEY, CDR2 SVGAGI. The CDR3 sequence is 12 residues long. CDR3 DNA sequence: TGTGCCAGCAGGCGGGAGTACACTGAAGCTTTCTTT. It codes for CASRREYTEAFF.

The V call is TRBV5-5, the J call TRBJ2-5; 8 bases agree with TRBD1. The CDR3 has 15 amino acids. CDR1 and CDR2 from the germline V gene are SGHKS and YYEKEE (reference sequence). With 1 base clipped from V and 5 bases from J, the junction kept 7 bases outside the gene matches. CDR3 nucleotides: TGTGCCAGCAGCTTGTCGCCAGGGGGCGGGGAGACCCAGTACTTC. Its protein is CASSLSPGGGETQYF.

The genes are TRBV9 and TRBJ2-7; D may be TRBD1 (7 bases). The CDR3 contains 15 residues. CDR1 is SGDLS, CDR2 YYNGEE, per germline. V lost 4 bases to trimming and J lost 3 bases, with 17 bases between them. This CDR3 is CASSPQQGGFYEQYF. In DNA form, the CDR3 reads TGTGCCAGCAGCCCCCAGCAGGGGGGATTCTACGAGCAGTACTTC.